This T cell receptor (beta chain) was captured by sequencing in a study of blood T cells in healthy people across ages. Note on this clonotype: Its target is unknown.

Together with a sample-barcoded 5' primer, a J-beta primer mix was included in a second PCR lasting roughly 6 to 12 cycles. TCRdb re-analysed the 5' RACE reads in MiXCR, keeping a single row per CDR3 protein. The sample includes about 750,000 distinct CDR3 sequences, 50% to 65% of them seen just once. CDR3 length equals 14 residues. V gave up 5 bases and J gave up 0 bases, with 10 bases separating them. Germline-derived CDR1 and CDR2 are ENHRY and SYGVKD. Study-wide findings and caveats: Possibly confounding the expanded clonotype changes was the fact that donor CMV status was unknown.

The sample comprised blood. The genes are TRBV10-3 and TRBJ1-1; no definite D call. The receptor was derived from a man older than 75 in good health. The CDR3 loop reads CAISPTEMNTEAFF. Written as DNA, the CDR3 is TGTGCCATCAGTCCCACAGAAATGAACACTGAAGCTTTCTTT.